This TCR beta chain was identified in a study of control samples from healthy donors and cancer patients. This CDR3 spans 16 amino acids. With V trimmed by 8 bases and J by 1 base, 10 bases remained unmatched. In germline, CDR1 is KGHSH, CDR2 LQKENI. Measured with immunoSEQ multiplex PCR; TCRdb has only the in-frame clones, and not every one. The table records 84,000 or so clones, 91% of them present only once. This receptor was taken from a man younger than 45 in good health. This chain connects TRBV18 to TRBJ1-3, with 8 bases aligning to TRBD1. The sample was blood. Here the CDR3 reads CASLPTQGASGNTIYF. In DNA, the CDR3 is TGTGCCAGCCTCCCTACGCAGGGGGCATCTGGAAACACCATATATTTT.